The source of this T cell receptor (beta chain) is a study of blood T cells in healthy people across ages. Germline CDR1 reads SEHNR; CDR2 reads FQNEAQ (reference sequence). This CDR3 comprises 16 residues. Alongside a J-beta primer mix, a sample-barcoded 5' primer served in a second PCR lasting about 7 to 11 cycles. TCRdb reprocessed the 5' RACE reads with MiXCR, giving one entry per CDR3 protein. The repertoire holds fewer than 1,200,000 distinct CDR3 sequences, under 30% seen once, with around 0.75% in the top ten. The data were also submitted as part of a second study, on T cells of mothers and their children. That study reports: Five to seven children and their three healthy Caucasian mothers were the donors.

The receptor was isolated from a girl aged 2 to 9 in good health. The rearrangement joins TRBV7-9 to TRBJ2-5; D remains ambiguous. The DNA end lines up better with TRBJ2-7; the J call may be wrong. The material sequenced was blood. The CDR3 sequence: CASSFPTEPSSYEQYF. DNA for the CDR3: TGTGCCAGCAGCTTCCCGACCGAACCGAGCTCCTACGAGCAGTACTTC.